A single TCR beta chain is shown here with its context. Germline-derived CDR1 and CDR2 are MDHEN and SYDVKM. The CDR3 is made up of 13 amino acids. V lost 2 bases, J lost 2 bases, and 7 bases lay in between. The entry originates in a study of blood T cell repertoires in COVID-19. Study summary: Whether acute or convalescent, the COVID-19 samples came from the United States, Italy and Spain.

In the authors' methods: Amplification from reference gene primers served as the basis for estimated nucleated cell counts. TCRdb's copy holds only in-frame clones and misses some; the assay was immunoSEQ multiplex PCR. Clonal size and the V and J genes are those of that table, whereas D and trimming came from the DNA. The sample holds approximately 76,000 clones, more than 65% seen once. The TCR originated in a man aged 50 to 59 with acute or convalescent COVID-19. Sequenced: peripheral blood. The gene calls are TRBV28 and TRBJ2-7; unclear D gene. CDR3 region: CASSLEVPYEQYF. The DNA for the CDR3 is TGTGCCAGCAGTTTAGAGGTACCCTACGAGCAGTACTTC.